Below, 8 T cell receptor beta chains from the same sample are listed, as sequenced in a study of control samples from healthy donors and cancer patients. The data were produced by immunoSEQ multiplex PCR, yet TCRdb's version contains in-frame clones alone and is incomplete. The data show roughly 93,000 clones, 85% to 90% seen once. Sequencing was done on a sample of PBMCs. The source is a woman aged 45-59 years with colorectal cancer.

The chain combines TRBV25-1 with TRBJ1-1, with D possibly being TRBD1 (6 bases). V was pared by 6 bases and J by 4 bases, with 18 bases between. Germline V lookup: CDR1 MGHDK, CDR2 SYGVNS. There are 15 residues in the CDR3. DNA for the CDR3: TGTGCCAGCAGCCTGGTGTCAGGGGCTGGCACTGAAGCTTTCTTT. It is translated as CASSLVSGAGTEAFF.

CDR3 nucleotide sequence: TGTGCCAGCAGCCCGACAGGGGGCGCTTACAATGAGCAGTTCTTC. Translated, it gives CASSPTGGAYNEQFF. The J gene is TRBJ2-1, the V gene TRBV6-5; 10 bases match TRBD1. CDR1 and CDR2 (germline): MNHEY, SVGAGI. With V trimmed by 6 bases and J by 4 bases, 6 bases remained unmatched. The CDR3 loop spans 15 amino acids.

This chain connects TRBV27 to TRBJ2-1; 7 bases align to TRBD1. From germline, CDR1 is MNHEY and CDR2 SMNVEV (reference sequence). V dropped 7 bases and J dropped 7; count of bases not matched to a gene: 7. This CDR3 spans 13 amino acids. The CDR3 is CASKRQGRNEQFF. Here the CDR3 DNA reads TGTGCCAGCAAGAGACAGGGCCGAAATGAGCAGTTCTTC.

This chain joins TRBV7-2 and TRBJ2-5; TRBD2 is a possible D gene (5 bases). Germline loops: CDR1 SGHTA, CDR2 FQGNSA. The V gene lost 5 bases and the J gene lost 4 bases, with 17 bases spanning the gap. CDR3 length: 15 residues. The CDR3 protein is CASSPFGDRGETQYF. The CDR3 region has the DNA TGTGCCAGCAGCCCCTTCGGGGATCGGGGAGAGACCCAGTACTTC.

V usage is TRBV5-1 and J usage is TRBJ2-6, with D perhaps TRBD1 or TRBD2 (5 bases each). Trimming removed 0 bases at V and 2 bases at J, with 9 bases between. Germline V gives CDR1 SGHRS, CDR2 YFSETQ. This CDR3 region has 16 residues. The CDR3 DNA reads TGCGCCAGCAGCTTGGTGTTGGGACCTGGGGCCAACGTCCTGACTTTC. This translates into CASSLVLGPGANVLTF.

The rearrangement joins TRBV19 to TRBJ1-3; 7 positions match TRBD1. Germline CDR1 reads LNHDA; CDR2 reads SQIVND (reference sequence). This CDR3 is built from 18 residues. J lost 0 bases, V lost 6 bases, and 14 bases had no gene match. The CDR3 sequence: CASRARGQPSVSGNTIYF. CDR3 sequence (DNA): TGTGCCAGTAGGGCCCGGGGACAGCCTAGCGTCTCTGGAAACACCATATATTTT.

The rearrangement links TRBV6-5 to TRBJ1-6; D is perhaps TRBD1 (5 bases). The CDR3 is 15 residues long. Per the germline V gene, CDR1 is MNHEY and CDR2 is SVGAGI. Trimming left V 6 bases short and J 2 bases short, with 11 bases between. CDR3: CASRARDPYNSPLHF. DNA of the CDR3: TGTGCCAGCAGAGCGCGGGACCCCTATAATTCACCCCTCCACTTT.

This chain links TRBV15 with TRBJ2-7; maybe TRBD1 (6 bases). This CDR3 has 13 residues. Trimming shortened V by 6 bases and J by 3 bases, and 12 bases separated the two germline ends. Germline CDR1 reads LNHNV; CDR2 reads YYDKDF (reference sequence). The CDR3 reads CATSYQQGYEQYV. In nucleotides, the CDR3 is TGTGCCACCAGTTACCAACAGGGCTACGAGCAGTACGTC.